One TCR beta chain is described in this entry. The data belong to a study of long-term antiretroviral therapy in people with HIV. Across the whole study: Samples collected earliest predate the 2015 immediate-ART recommendation by about a decade.

Researchers report immunoSEQ v3.0 was run at survey level. Here immunoSEQ multiplex PCR was the method, and the copy in TCRdb shows in-frame clones only, minus some. The sample lists approximately 35,000 clones, more than 60% occurring once. Germline V CDR1 and CDR2: LGHNT, FRNRAP. J gave up 8 bases and V 7 bases, and 16 bases lay outside the gene matches. This CDR3 has 18 amino acids. This clonotype originated in a woman between 45 and 60 years old with HIV. This specimen consisted of unsorted PBMCs, obtained 2 years after starting antiretroviral therapy. The chain links TRBV12-5 to TRBJ2-1; 14 positions agree with TRBD2. CDR3 nucleotides: TGTGCTAGTGCCTCGACCCGACTAGCGGGGGGGCCTTTCGATGAGCAGTTCTTC. Translated: CASASTRLAGGPFDEQFF.